This record looks at one T cell receptor beta chain sequence and its context. Its antigen is not known. The data were produced by immunoSEQ multiplex PCR, yet TCRdb's version contains in-frame clones alone and is incomplete. Altogether about 85,000 clones are present, around 86% being singletons, with the ten largest covering roughly 1.9%. This record belongs to a study of OX40 agonist ivuxolimab in advanced cancers. The overall study: Each patient was given ivuxolimab into a vein every 2 weeks, at 0.01 to 10 mg/kg. Study-wide points: At 0.1 to 3.0 mg/kg and by week 6, clonal expansion occurred in CD4+ and CD8+ blood T cells.

The sample in question was CD4+ or CD8+ T cells sorted from blood, obtained in a trial of the OX40 agonist ivuxolimab. The sequence came from an adult with an advanced solid tumor such as melanoma, head and neck, liver or kidney cancer.

The CDR3 loop reads CAWSDQETQYF. CDR3 DNA: TGTGCCTGGAGCGACCAAGAGACCCAGTACTTC. This chain connects TRBV30 to TRBJ2-5, with D hard to call. Germline values: CDR1 GTSNPN, CDR2 SVGIG (reference sequence). Trimming shortened V by 3 bases and J by 0 bases, and 2 bases separated the two germline ends. The CDR3 loop spans 11 amino acids.